Listed below are T cell receptor beta chains from one sample, sequenced in a study of T cells after yellow fever vaccination. TCRdb independently ran MiXCR on the 5' RACE reads; one entry per CDR3 protein. The sample shows 250,000 to 300,000 distinct CDR3 sequences, approximately 13% of them seen only once. The sample was CD4+ T cells sorted from PBMCs, taken 45 days after the yellow fever booster vaccination. The receptors shown here come from a young man who received the YFV17D yellow fever vaccine. Both conserved end residues are part of each CDR3. Fields, in order: V gene, J gene, CDR3 protein.

V: TRBV20-1; J: TRBJ2-7; CDR3: CSALTRHEQYF
V: TRBV6-1; J: TRBJ2-3; CDR3: CASSEGSSTDTQYF
V: TRBV20-1; J: TRBJ1-5; CDR3: CSATGSNQPQHF
V: TRBV7-9; J: TRBJ2-2; CDR3: CASSFRRDTGELFF
V: TRBV15; J: TRBJ2-5; CDR3: CATGVTGKETQYF
V: TRBV10-3; J: TRBJ2-1; CDR3: CASASLAGSYNEQFF
V: TRBV19; J: TRBJ2-2; CDR3: CASSPLQRSTGELFF
V: TRBV7-2; J: TRBJ2-4; CDR3: CASSLEARNIQYF
V: TRBV5-1; J: TRBJ1-1; CDR3: CASGTFAPNTEAFF
V: TRBV7-9; J: TRBJ1-1; CDR3: CASSRGHTNTEAFF
V: TRBV20-1; J: TRBJ1-5; CDR3: CSASPGTLHQPQHF
V: TRBV20-1; J: TRBJ2-7; CDR3: CSATGGASAEETQYF
V: TRBV20-1; J: TRBJ2-3; CDR3: CSASAADTQYF
V: TRBV2; J: TRBJ1-2; CDR3: CASSDPNNTGYTF
V: TRBV5-5; J: TRBJ2-7; CDR3: CASSLRWSQFYEQYF
V: TRBV5-1; J: TRBJ2-7; CDR3: CASSLATSGPYEQYF
V: TRBV12-2; J: TRBJ2-4; CDR3: CASRTCRGSGKNIQYF
V: TRBV20-1; J: TRBJ2-1; CDR3: CSARSGGYNEQFF
V: TRBV7-8; J: TRBJ2-2; CDR3: CASSLGTSNTGELFF
V: TRBV5-1; J: TRBJ2-1; CDR3: CASSFTESNYNEQFF
V: TRBV6-6; J: TRBJ2-3; CDR3: CASKRNEDTQYF
V: TRBV5-1; J: TRBJ2-1; CDR3: CASSLQPSGAYNEQFF
V: TRBV29-1; J: TRBJ2-7; CDR3: CSRKTGGNLEQYF
V: TRBV27; J: TRBJ2-7; CDR3: CASSSGPPSSYEQYF
V: TRBV11-1; J: TRBJ2-1; CDR3: CASSGGLAGEWGRNEQFF
V: TRBV20-1; J: TRBJ2-7; CDR3: CSADSLRQGSSYEQYF
V: TRBV12-3/TRBV12-4; J: TRBJ2-3; CDR3: CASSRTGAGFTDTQYF